The 12 T cell receptor beta chains below come from one sample, sequenced in a study of blood T cell repertoires in COVID-19. The data were produced by immunoSEQ multiplex PCR, yet TCRdb's version contains in-frame clones alone and is incomplete. The sample consists of roughly 140,000 clones, more than 65% of them appearing once. Sequencing input: peripheral blood. These receptors all stem from a man in his 60s with active or convalescent COVID-19.

The rearrangement joins TRBV10-3 to TRBJ2-1, with a weak D call TRBD2 (5 bases). The CDR3 covers 13 residues. The V and J ends lost 2 bases and 7 bases respectively, with 9 bases between them. From germline, CDR1 is ENHRY and CDR2 SYGVKD. The CDR3 region is CAISERGGNEQFF. In nucleotides, the CDR3 is TGTGCCATCAGTGAGCGTGGAGGTAATGAGCAGTTCTTC.

The chain uses TRBV11-3 and TRBJ2-7, with 7 bases identical to TRBD1. This CDR3 has 14 amino acids. The V and J ends lost 6 bases and 6 bases, in that order; junction bases with no gene match: 11. Per the germline V gene, CDR1 is SGHNT and CDR2 is YENEEA. As DNA, the CDR3 is TGTGCCAGCAGTCCTACAGGGGTAAACGGCGAGCAGTACGTC. Encoded protein: CASSPTGVNGEQYV.

The V call is TRBV7-9, the J call TRBJ1-3; D unclear. The CDR3 sequence is 14 residues long. With 5 bases removed from V and 0 bases from J, the gap between germline ends came to 8 bases. Germline V gene sequence: CDR1 SEHNR, CDR2 FQNEAQ (reference sequence). The CDR3 DNA is TGTGCCAGCAGCCCAGACATCTCTGGAAACACCATATATTTT. The encoded protein is CASSPDISGNTIYF.

This rearrangement joins TRBV20-1 to TRBJ2-1; tentatively, D is TRBD2 (5 bases). There are 11 residues in the CDR3. Germline CDR1 and CDR2: DFQATT and SNEGSKA (reference sequence). V was pared by 6 bases and J by 4 bases, with 7 bases between. The DNA of the CDR3 is TGCAGTGCCTCGGGGTACAATGAGCAGTTCTTC. This codes for CSASGYNEQFF.

The chain joins TRBV7-8 to TRBJ2-1, with TRBD2 identical over 9 bases. Trimming at V came to 4 bases and at J to 0 bases, leaving 10 bases not matched to a gene. Germline V lookup: CDR1 SGHVS, CDR2 FQNEAQ. The CDR3 is 18 residues long. CDR3 nucleotides: TGTGCCAGCAGCTCCACTTTGCATAGCGGGAGCTCCTACAATGAGCAGTTCTTC. This gives the protein CASSSTLHSGSSYNEQFF.

The V gene is TRBV2, the J gene TRBJ2-2; 9 nucleotides align to TRBD1. V gave up 10 bases and J gave up 3 bases; unmatched junction bases: 6. The CDR3 loop spans 14 amino acids. The germline V gene encodes CDR1 SNHLY and CDR2 FYNNEI. The CDR3 DNA follows: TGTGCCACGGGACAGGGAAGGTACACCGGGGAGCTGTTTTTT. It specifies CATGQGRYTGELFF.

The genes are TRBV5-8 and TRBJ2-2; 10 bases line up with TRBD1. The CDR3 loop spans 13 amino acids. Germline values: CDR1 SGHTS, CDR2 YDEGEE. J gave up 10 bases and V 4 bases, and 4 bases lay outside the gene matches. DNA for the CDR3: TGTGCCAGCAGCCGGGACAGGGGCGAGGAGCTGTTTTTT. Amino acid sequence: CASSRDRGEELFF. The full variable domain, its missing parts supplied by reference TRBV5-8 and TRBJ2-2, is EAGVTQSPTHLIKTRGQQATLRCSPISGHTSVYWYQQALGLGLQFLLWYDEGEERNRGNFPPRFSGRQFPNYSSELNVNALELEDSALYLCASSRDRGEELFFGEGSRLTVL.

The count of this clone is one. This sequence joins TRBV6-2 or TRBV6-3 and TRBJ2-5, with a possible D match to TRBD2 (5 bases). The CDR3 contains 15 residues. V shed 4 bases and J shed 9 bases, with 21 bases lying between them. Germline loops: CDR1 MNHEY, CDR2 SVGEGT. The CDR3 spells CASSSSRLTVWAQYF. The CDR3 DNA follows: TGTGCCAGCAGTTCCTCCCGACTAACTGTTTGGGCCCAGTACTTC.

This chain connects TRBV16 to TRBJ1-1; D unresolved. The CDR3 sequence is 14 residues long. Per germline, CDR1 KGHSY and CDR2 FQNENV. Trimming pared 2 bases from V and 0 bases from J, leaving 7 bases between. The CDR3 nucleotides are TGTGCCAGCAGCCAAACTATTCTGAACACTGAAGCTTTCTTT. It yields the protein CASSQTILNTEAFF.

The CDR3 sequence: CAISDPAGEGPDTQYF. CDR3 nucleotide sequence: TGTGCCATCAGTGACCCAGCGGGAGAGGGACCAGATACGCAGTATTTT. The chain has TRBV10-3 and TRBJ2-3; the match to TRBD2 covers 8 bases. Germline CDR1 ENHRY, CDR2 SYGVKD. Trimming cost V 3 bases and J 4 bases; bases outside gene matches: 9. This CDR3 spans 16 amino acids.

The chain is built from TRBV7-2 and TRBJ1-6, with 7 bases that match TRBD1. Trimming cost V 5 bases and J 7 bases; bases outside gene matches: 8. Per the germline V gene, CDR1 is SGHTA and CDR2 is FQGNSA. The CDR3 extends over 15 amino acids. CDR3 loop: CASSARQGSNSPLHF. CDR3 sequence (DNA): TGTGCCAGCAGCGCCCGACAGGGTTCCAATTCACCCCTCCACTTT.

The J gene is TRBJ2-7, the V gene TRBV11-3, with a possible D match to TRBD2 (5 bases). Germline V gives CDR1 SGHNT, CDR2 YENEEA. The CDR3 runs to 20 residues. V was pared by 0 bases and J by 2 bases, with 26 bases between. CDR3 protein: CASSLDFLIGRTPTPYEQYF. In DNA form, the CDR3 reads TGTGCCAGCAGCTTAGACTTCTTGATAGGTCGGACTCCGACTCCCTACGAGCAGTACTTC.